What follows are 19 T cell receptor beta chains derived from one specimen sequenced in a study of CD8 T cells in ankylosing spondylitis. In TCRdb, the 5' RACE reads were re-called with MiXCR into one record per CDR3 protein. In the table there are about 130,000 distinct CDR3 sequences, 6% to 8.5% of which are singletons. The sample was blood, either unsorted or a sorted T cell fraction (not recorded which). Receptor source: a male donor with ankylosing spondylitis or in good health (not recorded which).

This clonotype was counted ten times or more. The V and J genes are TRBV5-1 and TRBJ2-7; perhaps TRBD1 as D (5 bases). V gave up 0 bases and J gave up 5 bases, with 12 bases separating them. The CDR3 loop spans 14 amino acids. The germline V gene encodes CDR1 SGHRS and CDR2 YFSETQ. CDR3 in DNA: TGCGCCAGCAGCTTGGTCGTGACAGCCAACGAGCAGTACTTC. Amino acid sequence: CASSLVVTANEQYF.

This clonotype was seen ten or more times. V and J are TRBV5-1 and TRBJ2-2; D is unresolved. This CDR3 comprises 14 residues. V was pared by 3 bases and J by 0 bases, with 6 bases between. From germline, CDR1 is SGHRS and CDR2 YFSETQ. The CDR3 protein is CASSSDTNTGELFF. The CDR3 DNA sequence: TGCGCCAGCAGCTCCGACACGAACACCGGGGAGCTGTTTTTT.

The table lists this clonotype with many counts. This chain connects TRBV20-1 to TRBJ2-7; 9 bases are shared with TRBD2. CDR1 and CDR2 (germline): DFQATT, SNEGSKA (reference sequence). The CDR3 length is 13 residues. V was pared by 5 bases and J by 2 bases, with 4 bases of the junction left unmatched. The CDR3 region has the DNA TGCAGTGCTCTTAGCGGGAGAGCCTACGAGCAGTACTTC. Its translation: CSALSGRAYEQYF.

Ten or more counts support this clonotype. The chain is built from TRBV6-5 and TRBJ2-1; no firm D call. CDR1 MNHEY and CDR2 SVGAGI come from the germline V gene. This CDR3 spans 17 amino acids. Trimming took off 0 bases at V and 3 bases at J, with 15 bases between the two ends. In nucleotides, the CDR3 is TGTGCCAGCAGTTACTCCTTTCGTAGTCCCTTCTACAATGAGCAGTTCTTC. The encoded protein is CASSYSFRSPFYNEQFF.

This clonotype was counted at least ten times. This chain links TRBV7-3 with TRBJ2-4, with 7 bases that match TRBD1. The germline gives CDR1 SGHTA, CDR2 FQGTGA. The CDR3 length is 15 residues. The trim removed 4 bases at V and 1 base at J, leaving 4 bases unmatched. The CDR3 loop is CASSYQTGAKNIQYF. The CDR3 DNA reads as TGTGCCAGCAGCTACCAGACAGGGGCCAAAAACATTCAGTACTTC.

This clonotype was recorded at least ten times. The DNA of the CDR3 is TGCAGTGCTATACCGGGACAGGGGGCAGATACGCAGTATTTT. The encoded protein is CSAIPGQGADTQYF. The chain combines TRBV20-1 with TRBJ2-3, with TRBD1 matching 11 bases. The V and J ends lost 4 bases and 4 bases, in that order; junction bases with no gene match: 4. Per the germline V gene, CDR1 is DFQATT and CDR2 is SNEGSKA (reference sequence). The CDR3 covers 14 residues.

Ten or more counts support this clonotype. This rearrangement joins TRBV5-5 to TRBJ2-7; 11 bases fit TRBD2. The ends lost 4 bases at V and 3 bases at J; junction bases unmatched: 3. This CDR3 has 14 amino acids. The germline V gene has CDR1 SGHKS and CDR2 YYEKEE (reference sequence). The CDR3 nucleotides read TGTGCCAGCAGCATGACTAGCGGGAACTACGAGCAGTACTTC. Translating it yields CASSMTSGNYEQYF.

There are many counts of this clonotype. V and J are TRBV6-2 or TRBV6-3 and TRBJ2-3; D is ambiguous. With 2 bases removed from V and 1 base from J, the gap between germline ends came to 10 bases. Germline V gives CDR1 MNHEY, CDR2 SVGEGT. The CDR3 consists of 15 residues. Here the CDR3 reads CASSYGTEGTDTQYF. The CDR3 coding sequence is TGTGCCAGCAGTTACGGCACAGAGGGCACAGATACGCAGTATTTT.

This clonotype was recorded many times. This rearrangement joins TRBV20-1 to TRBJ1-5; D may be TRBD1 (6 bases). The CDR3 contains 13 residues. The germline V gene encodes CDR1 DFQATT and CDR2 SNEGSKA (reference sequence). Trimming removed 7 bases at V and 3 bases at J, with 13 bases between. The CDR3 DNA is TGCAGTGGGAGACAGGACCCCAATCAGCCCCAGCATTTT. Protein sequence: CSGRQDPNQPQHF.

This clonotype appeared a few times. This chain links TRBV20-1 with TRBJ2-5, with 8 bases aligning to TRBD2. Losses at the gene ends were 4 bases for V and 5 bases for J; bases not matched to a gene: 9. CDR1 and CDR2 from the germline V gene are DFQATT and SNEGSKA (reference sequence). There are 14 residues in the CDR3. The CDR3 DNA follows: TGCAGTGCTAATGTAGCGGGGTGGGGGGAGACCCAGTACTTC. Amino acid sequence: CSANVAGWGETQYF.

Ten or more counts support this clonotype. This chain's CDR3 is CASSPNQNTGELFF. CDR3 coding DNA: TGTGCCAGCTCACCTAACCAAAACACCGGGGAGCTGTTTTTT. The chain joins TRBV18 to TRBJ2-2, with D unresolved. Germline V gene lookup returns CDR1 KGHSH and CDR2 LQKENI. The CDR3 is made up of 14 amino acids. Deletions cut 3 bases from V and 2 bases from J, with 7 bases between.

This clonotype was detected many times. The CDR3: CASSSGPQETQYF. The CDR3, as DNA: TGTGCCAGCAGCTCCGGACCTCAAGAGACCCAGTACTTC. This chain links TRBV7-3 with TRBJ2-5; D is unresolved. V was trimmed by 4 bases and J by 2 bases, leaving 8 bases between them. This CDR3 is built from 13 residues. CDR1 is SGHTA and CDR2 is FQGTGA in the germline V gene.

This clonotype has more than one count but fewer than ten. The chain links TRBV2 to TRBJ1-5; tentative D call: TRBD1 (5 bases). The CDR3 sequence is 12 residues long. Germline CDR1 and CDR2: SNHLY and FYNNEI. V was clipped by 4 bases and J by 6 bases, with 7 bases between them. CDR3 residues: CASSVQGQPQHF. The CDR3 DNA reads TGTGCCAGCAGTGTTCAGGGTCAGCCCCAGCATTTT. Full variable domain (remainder filled in from reference TRBV2 and TRBJ1-5): EPEVTQTPSHQVTQMGQEVILRCVPISNHLYFYWYRQILGQKVEFLVSFYNNEISEKSEIFDDQFSVERPDGSNFTLKIRSTKLEDSAMYFCASSVQGQPQHFGDGTRLSIL.

This clonotype was recorded at least ten times. The V and J genes are TRBV5-1 and TRBJ2-6, with D tentatively TRBD1 (6 bases). CDR3 length: 17 amino acids. CDR1 is SGHRS, CDR2 YFSETQ, per germline. Trimming shortened V by 4 bases and J by 2 bases, and 16 bases separated the two germline ends. CDR3 DNA: TGCGCCAGCAGCCGGGGATTTGAGGGGGCTGGGGCCAACGTCCTGACTTTC. Translating gives CASSRGFEGAGANVLTF.

This clonotype was recorded at least ten times. V is TRBV5-5 and J is TRBJ1-2; 7 nucleotides agree with TRBD1. After removal of 2 bases from V and 7 bases from J, the junction contained 11 bases not matched to a gene. Germline values: CDR1 SGHKS, CDR2 YYEKEE (reference sequence). CDR3 length: 15 residues. CDR3 sequence: CASSLTGTAQGGYTF. The CDR3 DNA sequence: TGTGCCAGCAGCTTAACCGGGACAGCACAGGGTGGCTACACCTTC.

This clonotype was seen ten or more times. V is TRBV6-1 and J is TRBJ1-5; no definite D call. CDR1 and CDR2 (germline): MNHNS, SASEGT. This CDR3 contains 15 residues. V lost 2 bases, J lost 0 bases, and 8 bases lay in between. The CDR3 protein is CASSERAVSNQPQHF. CDR3 bases: TGTGCCAGCAGTGAAAGGGCAGTTAGCAATCAGCCCCAGCATTTT.

In its sample, this clonotype was seen many times. V usage is TRBV10-3 and J usage is TRBJ2-7, with a tentative D call TRBD1 (5 bases). This CDR3 is built from 13 residues. The germline CDR1 and CDR2 sequences are ENHRY and SYGVKD. V dropped 6 bases and J dropped 2 bases, with 11 bases sitting between them. The CDR3 reads CAIRGPATYEQYF. In DNA, the CDR3 is TGTGCCATCAGGGGGCCGGCCACCTACGAGCAGTACTTC.

This clonotype came up many times. The chain combines TRBV11-1 with TRBJ2-5, with D perhaps TRBD2 (5 bases). The ends were cut back, 5 bases at V and 5 bases at J, with 18 bases in the middle. This CDR3 has 15 amino acids. Per the germline V gene, CDR1 is SGHAT and CDR2 is FQDESV (reference sequence). The CDR3 here is CASSQSGHTGETQYF. The CDR3 coding sequence is TGTGCCAGCAGCCAATCGGGCCACACGGGGGAGACCCAGTACTTC.

This clonotype was counted ten times or more. The rearrangement links TRBV5-5 to TRBJ1-1, with no clear D. The V and J ends lost 3 bases and 4 bases respectively, with 16 bases between them. This CDR3 has 15 residues. Germline loops: CDR1 SGHKS, CDR2 YYEKEE (reference sequence). The CDR3 nucleotides are TGTGCCAGCAGCTCATGGAGGGTGGTCGGCACTGAAGCTTTCTTT. Translating gives CASSSWRVVGTEAFF.